The clone carrying this T cell receptor beta chain showed up just a few times. Its antigen remains unknown. Regions amplified from RNA transcripts were the TCR beta CDR3 regions. First-round RT-PCR of the TCR CDR3 relied on the HTBI primer set. TCRdb redid the calling of the multiplex PCR reads with MiXCR, one entry per CDR3 protein. This sample has about 580,000 distinct CDR3 sequences, with more than 45% found just once. The data stem from a study of T cells in Graves' hyperthyroidism and ophthalmopathy. The study, taken as a whole, reports: Researchers found most expanded thyroid clonotypes above 0.001 in blood as well. The model made its ophthalmopathy prediction, and onset followed a median around six months later.

Hyperthyroidism, newly diagnosed and lasting under 2 months, affected patients aged 18 to 65. Trimming removed 4 bases from V and 0 bases from J, with 16 bases in between. The CDR3 runs 17 residues. Germline values: CDR1 LNHDA, CDR2 SQIVND (reference sequence). The rearrangement links TRBV19 to TRBJ1-5; possibly TRBD1 for D (5 bases). The sample taken for sequencing was peripheral blood or thyroid tissue (not recorded which). This clonotype was sampled from a woman between 18 and 29 years old with Graves' hyperthyroidism. The CDR3 DNA reads as TGTGCCAGTAGTACCCATGGCAGGGAGTATAGCAATCAGCCCCAGCATTTT. Its protein is CASSTHGREYSNQPQHF.